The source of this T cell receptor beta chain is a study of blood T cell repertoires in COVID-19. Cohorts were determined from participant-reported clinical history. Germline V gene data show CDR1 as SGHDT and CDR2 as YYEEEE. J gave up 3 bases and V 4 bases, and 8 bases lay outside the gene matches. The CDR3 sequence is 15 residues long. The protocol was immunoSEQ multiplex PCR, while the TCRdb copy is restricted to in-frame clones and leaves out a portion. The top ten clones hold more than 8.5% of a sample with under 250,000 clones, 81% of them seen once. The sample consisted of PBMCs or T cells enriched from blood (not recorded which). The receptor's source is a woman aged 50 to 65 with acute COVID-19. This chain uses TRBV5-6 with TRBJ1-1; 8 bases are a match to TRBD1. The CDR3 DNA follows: TGTGCCAGCAGCCACACAGGACAGGGCCACACTGAAGCTTTCTTT. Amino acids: CASSHTGQGHTEAFF.